This T cell receptor beta chain is from a study of T cell responses to AZD1222 COVID-19 vaccine. Notes on the study in general: Following two doses of AZD1222, Spike-specific TCR breadth and depth rose. Only five to seven individuals given AZD1222 were seropositive at baseline.

Unmatched junction bases numbered 7, after V lost 5 bases and J lost 8 bases. Germline V gene lookup returns CDR1 SGHTA and CDR2 FQGTGA. The CDR3 length is 13 residues. Data came from immunoSEQ multiplex PCR; TCRdb stores just in-frame clones and leaves some out. Of some 92,000 clones listed, about 90% are singletons. To note about this clone: Antigen specificity is unknown.

This sample comprised peripheral blood, obtained on day 0 of AZD1222 vaccination. The sequence was collected from an adult in good health. The rearrangement joins TRBV7-3 to TRBJ1-2; 8 bases fit TRBD1. As DNA, the CDR3 is TGTGCCAGCAGCCCCGGACAGGGCAGGGGCTACACCTTC. Translated, it gives CASSPGQGRGYTF.